Following are 9 T cell receptor beta chains from one sample sequenced in a study of OX40 agonist ivuxolimab in advanced cancers. Some clones are missing from TCRdb's copy, which holds only in-frame ones; the method was immunoSEQ multiplex PCR. Of tens of thousands of clones in the sample, 65% to 85% are singletons; the top ten hold 20% to 25%. The sequences come from CD4+ or CD8+ T cells sorted from blood, collected in a trial of the OX40 agonist ivuxolimab. These receptors were collected from an adult with an advanced solid tumor such as melanoma, head and neck, liver or kidney cancer.

The V and J genes are TRBV25-1 and TRBJ2-5; maybe TRBD2 (6 bases). Deletions cut 4 bases from V and 4 bases from J, with 13 bases between. The CDR3 is 14 residues long. Germline V gene data show CDR1 as MGHDK and CDR2 as SYGVNS. CDR3 sequence: CASSGFTSRETQYF. CDR3 nucleotide sequence: TGTGCCAGCAGTGGTTTTACTAGCAGAGAGACCCAGTACTTC.

This rearrangement joins TRBV4-1 to TRBJ1-5; D not resolved. Trimming removed 0 bases from V and 0 bases from J, with 6 bases in between. Germline V gene data show CDR1 as MGHRA and CDR2 as YSYEKL. This CDR3 contains 15 residues. This CDR3 reads CASSQETYSNQPQHF. The CDR3 coding sequence is TGCGCCAGCAGCCAAGAAACGTATAGCAATCAGCCCCAGCATTTT.

The CDR3 loop is CASSPGTGYGYTF. The CDR3 DNA reads as TGTGCCAGCAGTCCGGGGACAGGGTATGGCTACACCTTC. The chain joins TRBV27 to TRBJ1-2; 9 bases match TRBD1. This CDR3 is 13 amino acids long. J gave up 5 bases and V 5 bases, and 3 bases lay outside the gene matches. Germline CDR1 is MNHEY and CDR2 is SMNVEV (reference sequence).

The chain joins TRBV2 to TRBJ2-5; 7 bases are shared with TRBD1. Germline assignment: CDR1 SNHLY and CDR2 FYNNEI. The CDR3 covers 14 residues. After removal of 4 bases from V and 5 bases from J, the junction contained 7 bases not matched to a gene. The CDR3 is CASSVQGSWETQYF. CDR3 DNA sequence: TGTGCCAGCAGTGTACAGGGGTCATGGGAGACCCAGTACTTC.

The chain carries TRBV4-1 and TRBJ2-3, with 9 bases lining up with TRBD1. Looked up from germline, CDR1 is MGHRA and CDR2 is YSYEKL. The J segment lost 3 bases and the V segment lost 5 bases, leaving 6 bases of the junction unmatched. The CDR3 is made up of 15 amino acids. The CDR3 region has the DNA TGCGCCAGCAGCACCCGGGACAGGGCGACAGATACGCAGTATTTT. Its protein product is CASSTRDRATDTQYF.

This clone has only a few counts. The V call is TRBV2, the J call TRBJ2-5; 8 nucleotides align to TRBD2. Germline CDR1 is SNHLY and CDR2 is FYNNEI. V trimming: 10 bases; J trimming: 1 base; junction bases outside the gene matches: 8. The CDR3 is 14 amino acids. This chain's CDR3 is CANQRGRLQETQYF. Written as DNA, the CDR3 is TGTGCCAACCAGCGGGGGCGCCTCCAAGAGACCCAGTACTTC.

V gene TRBV5-1 combines with J gene TRBJ2-1; TRBD1 aligns across 7 bases. The CDR3 extends over 15 amino acids. Germline-derived CDR1 and CDR2 are SGHRS and YFSETQ. Trimming took 0 bases from V and 5 from J; bases not matched to a gene: 5. The CDR3 DNA reads as TGCGCCAGCAGCTTGGGGACAGGAAGGGACAATGAGCAGTTCTTC. This gives the protein CASSLGTGRDNEQFF.

The genes are TRBV4-2 and TRBJ1-6; D not resolved. The CDR3 runs 15 residues. V was trimmed by 0 bases and J by 11 bases, leaving 14 bases between them. CDR1 is LGHNA, CDR2 YNFKEQ, per germline. The CDR3, as DNA: TGTGCCAGCAGCCAAGACTTGGGCAGACTCACACCCCTCCACTTT. Its translation: CASSQDLGRLTPLHF.

Ten or more counts support this clone. J is TRBJ2-3 and V is TRBV7-9, with a weak D call TRBD2 (6 bases). Germline loops: CDR1 SEHNR, CDR2 FQNEAQ (reference sequence). V lost 3 bases to trimming and J lost 3 bases, with 10 bases between them. This CDR3 spans 14 amino acids. CDR3 protein: CASSLLLATDTQYF. DNA of the CDR3: TGTGCCAGCAGCTTGCTCCTAGCGACAGATACGCAGTATTTT.